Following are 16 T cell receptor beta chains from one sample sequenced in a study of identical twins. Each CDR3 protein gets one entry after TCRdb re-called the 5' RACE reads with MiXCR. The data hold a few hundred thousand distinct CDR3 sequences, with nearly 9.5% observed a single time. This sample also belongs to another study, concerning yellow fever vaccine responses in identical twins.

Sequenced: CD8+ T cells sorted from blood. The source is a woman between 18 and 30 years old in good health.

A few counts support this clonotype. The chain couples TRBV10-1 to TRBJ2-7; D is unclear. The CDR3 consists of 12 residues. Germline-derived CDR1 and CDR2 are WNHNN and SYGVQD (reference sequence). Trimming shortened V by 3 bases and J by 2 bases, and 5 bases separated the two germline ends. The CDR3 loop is CASSDATYEQYF. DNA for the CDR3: TGCGCCAGCAGTGATGCTACCTACGAGCAGTACTTC.

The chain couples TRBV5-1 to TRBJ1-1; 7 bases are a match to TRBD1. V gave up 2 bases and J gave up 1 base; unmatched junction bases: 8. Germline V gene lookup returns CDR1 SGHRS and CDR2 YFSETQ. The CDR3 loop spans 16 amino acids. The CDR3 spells CASSFDLDRRNTEAFF. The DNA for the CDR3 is TGCGCCAGCAGCTTCGACTTGGACAGGAGGAACACTGAAGCTTTCTTT.

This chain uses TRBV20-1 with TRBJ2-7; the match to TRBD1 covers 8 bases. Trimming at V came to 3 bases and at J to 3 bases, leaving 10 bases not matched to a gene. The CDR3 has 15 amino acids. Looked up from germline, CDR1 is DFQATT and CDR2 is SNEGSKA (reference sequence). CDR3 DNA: TGCAGTGCTAGGATCCGGGACAGGCCGGACTACGAGCAGTACTTC. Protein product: CSARIRDRPDYEQYF.

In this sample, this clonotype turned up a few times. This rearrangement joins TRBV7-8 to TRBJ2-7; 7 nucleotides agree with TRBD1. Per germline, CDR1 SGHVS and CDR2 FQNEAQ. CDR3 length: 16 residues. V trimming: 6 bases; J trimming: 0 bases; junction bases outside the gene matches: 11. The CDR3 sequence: CASSPRPGQLSYEQYF. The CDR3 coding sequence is TGTGCCAGCAGTCCCCGACCGGGACAGCTCTCCTACGAGCAGTACTTC.

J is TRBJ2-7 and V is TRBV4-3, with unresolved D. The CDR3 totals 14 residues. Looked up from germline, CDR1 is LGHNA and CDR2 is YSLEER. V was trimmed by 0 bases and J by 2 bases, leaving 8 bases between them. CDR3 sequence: CASSQDGGTYEQYF. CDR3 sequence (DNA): TGCGCCAGCAGCCAAGATGGCGGAACCTACGAGCAGTACTTC.

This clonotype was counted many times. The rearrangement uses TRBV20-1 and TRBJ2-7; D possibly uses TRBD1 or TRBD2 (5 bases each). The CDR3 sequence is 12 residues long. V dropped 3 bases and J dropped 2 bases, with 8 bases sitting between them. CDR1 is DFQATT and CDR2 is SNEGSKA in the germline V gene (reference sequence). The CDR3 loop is CSASWGTYEQYF. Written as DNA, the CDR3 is TGCAGTGCTAGCTGGGGGACCTACGAGCAGTACTTC.

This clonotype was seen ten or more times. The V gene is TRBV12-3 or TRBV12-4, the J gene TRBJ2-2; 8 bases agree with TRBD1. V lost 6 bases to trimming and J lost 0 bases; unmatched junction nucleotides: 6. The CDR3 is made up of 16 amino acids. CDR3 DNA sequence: TGTGCCAGCAGGGGCTCGGACAGGGCGAACACCGGGGAGCTGTTTTTT. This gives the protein CASRGSDRANTGELFF.

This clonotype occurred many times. For the CDR3, the DNA is TGTGCCAGCAGCCAAAAAGGCTTGGGCACTGAAGCTTTCTTT. Amino acid sequence: CASSQKGLGTEAFF. The chain couples TRBV4-2 to TRBJ1-1, with D unresolved. CDR3 length: 14 residues. Between the trimmed V and J ends, which lost 2 bases and 4 bases, there was a span of 11 bases. Germline V gene lookup returns CDR1 LGHNA and CDR2 YNFKEQ.

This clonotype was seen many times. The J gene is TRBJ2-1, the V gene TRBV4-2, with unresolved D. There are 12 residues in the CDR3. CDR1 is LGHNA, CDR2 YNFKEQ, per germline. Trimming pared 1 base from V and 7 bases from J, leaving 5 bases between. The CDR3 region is CASSQGRNEQFF. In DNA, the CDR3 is TGTGCCAGCAGCCAAGGTCGGAATGAGCAGTTCTTC.

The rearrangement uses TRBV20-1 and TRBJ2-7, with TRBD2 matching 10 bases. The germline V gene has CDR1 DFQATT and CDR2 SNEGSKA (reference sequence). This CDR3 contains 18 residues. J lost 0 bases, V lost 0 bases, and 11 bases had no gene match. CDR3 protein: CSARDGLAGVRSSYEQYF. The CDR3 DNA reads TGCAGTGCTAGAGACGGGCTAGCGGGGGTACGGAGCTCCTACGAGCAGTACTTC.

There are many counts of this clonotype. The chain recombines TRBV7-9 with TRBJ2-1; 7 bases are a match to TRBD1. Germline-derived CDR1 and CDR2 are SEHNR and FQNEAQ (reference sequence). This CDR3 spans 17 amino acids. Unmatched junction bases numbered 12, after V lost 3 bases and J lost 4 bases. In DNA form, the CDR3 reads TGTGCCAGCAGCTTGTACCCGGGACAGAGTTCTTACAATGAGCAGTTCTTC. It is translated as CASSLYPGQSSYNEQFF.

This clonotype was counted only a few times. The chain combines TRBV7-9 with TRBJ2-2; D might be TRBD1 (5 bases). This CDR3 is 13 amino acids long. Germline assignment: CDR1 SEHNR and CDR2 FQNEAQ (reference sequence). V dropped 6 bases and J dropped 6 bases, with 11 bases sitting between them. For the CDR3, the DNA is TGTGCCAGCAGTCCAGGGATATCCGGGGAGCTGTTTTTT. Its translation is CASSPGISGELFF.

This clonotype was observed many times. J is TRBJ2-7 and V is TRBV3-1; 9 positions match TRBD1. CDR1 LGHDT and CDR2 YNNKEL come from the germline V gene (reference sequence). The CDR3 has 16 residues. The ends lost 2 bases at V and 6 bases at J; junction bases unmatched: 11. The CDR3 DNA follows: TGTGCCAGCAGCCAATCCCTTTATGGACAGGGGTCCGAGCAGTACTTC. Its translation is CASSQSLYGQGSEQYF.

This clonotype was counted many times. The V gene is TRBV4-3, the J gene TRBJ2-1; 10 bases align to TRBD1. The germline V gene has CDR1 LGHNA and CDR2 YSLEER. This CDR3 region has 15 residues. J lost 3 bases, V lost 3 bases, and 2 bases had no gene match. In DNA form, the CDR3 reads TGCGCCAGCAGCCAGGGGACAGGGGACTACAATGAGCAGTTCTTC. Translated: CASSQGTGDYNEQFF.

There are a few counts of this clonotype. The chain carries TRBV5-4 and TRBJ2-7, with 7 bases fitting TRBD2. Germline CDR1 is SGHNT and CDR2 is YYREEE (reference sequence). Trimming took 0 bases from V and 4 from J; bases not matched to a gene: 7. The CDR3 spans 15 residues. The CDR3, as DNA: TGTGCCAGCAGCTTGGAAGCTAGCGGAAATTACGAGCAGTACTTC. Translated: CASSLEASGNYEQYF.

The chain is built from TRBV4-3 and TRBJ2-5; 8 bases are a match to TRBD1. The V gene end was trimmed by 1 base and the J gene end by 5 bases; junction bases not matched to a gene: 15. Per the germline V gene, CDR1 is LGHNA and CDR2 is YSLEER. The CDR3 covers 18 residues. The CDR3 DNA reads TGCGCCAGCAGCCAAGGGTCGACAGGGGCACCCATGTGGGAGACCCAGTACTTC. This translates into CASSQGSTGAPMWETQYF.